This TCR beta chain emerged from a study of identical twins. This CDR3 has 15 residues. Germline loops: CDR1 MGHDK, CDR2 SYGVNS. The V end was cut by 3 bases, the J end by 0 bases, with 10 bases between. In TCRdb, the 5' RACE reads were re-called with MiXCR into one record per CDR3 protein. The sample has roughly 480,000 distinct CDR3 sequences, approximately 24% seen once. These data were also reused for a study on T cells expressing NK-cell markers.

This clonotype originated in a woman younger than 30 in good health. The sequencing sample was made of CD4+ T cells sorted from blood. The gene calls are TRBV25-1 and TRBJ2-3; D remains ambiguous. In nucleotides, the CDR3 is TGTGCCAGCAGTGATCCGGCTACTAGCACAGATACGCAGTATTTT. Encoded protein: CASSDPATSTDTQYF.